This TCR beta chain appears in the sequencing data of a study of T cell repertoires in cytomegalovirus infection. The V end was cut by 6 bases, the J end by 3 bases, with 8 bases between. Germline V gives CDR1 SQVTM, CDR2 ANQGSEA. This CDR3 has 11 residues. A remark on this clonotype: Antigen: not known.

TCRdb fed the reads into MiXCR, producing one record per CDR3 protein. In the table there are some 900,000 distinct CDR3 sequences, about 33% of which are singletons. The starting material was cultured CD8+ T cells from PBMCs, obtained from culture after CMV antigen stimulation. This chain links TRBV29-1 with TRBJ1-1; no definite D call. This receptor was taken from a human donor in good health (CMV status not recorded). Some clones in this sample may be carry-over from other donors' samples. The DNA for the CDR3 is TGCAGCGTAAGGGATTACACTGAAGCTTTCTTT. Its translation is CSVRDYTEAFF.